One T cell receptor (beta chain) is described in this entry. The record originates from a study of blood T cell repertoires in COVID-19. Study-level background: The United States, Italy and Spain provided the acute and convalescent COVID-19 samples.

Original methodology: Estimation of nucleated cell counts relied on the amplification of reference gene primers. Assay used: immunoSEQ multiplex PCR; TCRdb lists only in-frame clones, some missing. V, J and clone size derive from that table, while D and trimming were established from the DNA sequence. The table lists 110,000 or so clones, 85% to 90% of them singletons. The CDR3 has 17 residues. After removal of 0 bases from V and 6 bases from J, the junction contained 11 bases not matched to a gene. Germline CDR1 reads SEHNR; CDR2 reads FQNEAQ (reference sequence). V and J are TRBV7-9 and TRBJ1-1, with TRBD1 identical over 9 bases. Sequencing input: peripheral blood. The sequence derives from a woman in her forties or fifties with acute or convalescent COVID-19. The CDR3 nucleotides are TGTGCCAGCAGCTTAGCCGGGACAGGGACCCTCCGAGCTGAAGCTTTCTTT. This codes for CASSLAGTGTLRAEAFF. Combining the CDR3 with reference TRBV7-9 and TRBJ1-1 gives the whole variable domain DTGVSQNPRHKITKRGQNVTFRCDPISEHNRLYWYRQTLGQGPEFLTYFQNEAQLEKSRLLSDRFSAERPKGSFSTLEIQRTEQGDSAMYLCASSLAGTGTLRAEAFFGQGTRLTVV.